The clone carrying this TCR beta chain was seen only once. J gave up 0 bases and V 2 bases, and 8 bases lay outside the gene matches. Germline CDR1 reads SNHLY; CDR2 reads FYNNEI. There are 17 residues in the CDR3. Primers used in a second PCR of about 7 to 12 cycles were a sample-barcoded 5' primer and a J-beta primer mix. TCRdb recomputed calls from the 5' RACE reads with MiXCR, one row per CDR3 protein. The sample lists around 940,000 distinct CDR3 sequences, 51% occurring once. The sample is drawn from a study of blood T cells in healthy people across ages. Sequencing used blood. This TCR came from a woman in her fifties or sixties in good health. The gene calls are TRBV2 and TRBJ2-3; 7 positions agree with TRBD1. The CDR3: CASSEIPGTDSTDTQYF. The CDR3 DNA is TGTGCCAGCAGTGAAATCCCAGGGACAGACAGCACAGATACGCAGTATTTT. Combining the CDR3 with reference TRBV2 and TRBJ2-3 gives the whole variable domain EPEVTQTPSHQVTQMGQEVILRCVPISNHLYFYWYRQILGQKVEFLVSFYNNEISEKSEIFDDQFSVERPDGSNFTLKIRSTKLEDSAMYFCASSEIPGTDSTDTQYFGPGTRLTVL.